These T cell receptor beta chains were read from a single sample in a study of control samples from healthy donors and cancer patients. Profiled with immunoSEQ multiplex PCR; TCRdb holds only in-frame clones, not every one. In the table there are 40,000 to 55,000 clones, 65% to 80% of which are singletons. Specimen: formalin-fixed, paraffin-embedded tissue. The receptors originated from a male donor with melanoma. Both conserved end residues are part of each CDR3. Fields, in order: clone size, D gene, J gene, V gene, CDR3 DNA, CDR3 protein. The D gene is left open where the match is weak. Clone sizes are given selectively: once, few, many, or a class where the clone is expanded.

few | . | TRBJ2-7 | TRBV6-6 | TGTGCCAGCAGTTTCGCTACTAGACTGAACTCCTACGAGCAGTACTTC | CASSFATRLNSYEQYF
. | TRBD1 | TRBJ1-2 | TRBV28 | TGTGCCAGCAGTTTAACTCCCTCGATTGGACAGGGTGGCTACACCTTC | CASSLTPSIGQGGYTF
. | TRBD2 | TRBJ2-3 | TRBV10-3 | TGTGCCATCAGTGCCCGCGGACTAGAACTAAATACGCAGTATTTT | CAISARGLELNTQYF
few | . | TRBJ1-4 | TRBV14 | TGTGCCAGCAGCCAGGGGGGGCGTCGAGAAAAACTGTTTTTT | CASSQGGRREKLFF
. | . | TRBJ2-7 | TRBV2 | TGTGCCAGCAGCCCGAAGCTAGAGCAGTACTTC | CASSPKLEQYF
. | TRBD1 | TRBJ1-2 | TRBV9 | TGTGCCAGCAGCGTAGGGGGACAGATAAACTATGGCTACACCTTC | CASSVGGQINYGYTF
. | . | TRBJ2-7 | TRBV13 | TGTGCCAGCAGCTTTGAGAGGAACTACGAGCAGTACTTC | CASSFERNYEQYF
. | . | TRBJ1-1 | TRBV18 | TGTGCCAGCTCACCGGGTCTCAGCTATAACACTGAAGCTTTCTTT | CASSPGLSYNTEAFF
. | TRBD2 | TRBJ2-2 | TRBV19 | TGTGCCGGTAGTATCGGGGGGCTAGCGGGAGGAAACACCGGGGAGCTGTTTTTT | CAGSIGGLAGGNTGELFF
. | TRBD1 | TRBJ1-4 | TRBV6-5 | TGTGCCAGCAGCCTTGTGAAGGGGGCCGAAAAACTGTTTTTT | CASSLVKGAEKLFF
. | . | TRBJ2-1 | TRBV18 | TGTGCCAGCTCACCGCTCGGGACCCACTATGAGCAGTTCTTC | CASSPLGTHYEQFF
. | TRBD1 | TRBJ2-5 | TRBV7-8 | TGTGCCAGCAGCGAAAACAGGGGGCTTGAGACCCAGTACTTC | CASSENRGLETQYF
. | . | TRBJ2-3 | TRBV7-3 | TGTGCCAGCAGCCCAGGGGACCTGAGCACAGATACGCAGTATTTT | CASSPGDLSTDTQYF
once | TRBD2 | TRBJ2-7 | TRBV5-1 | TGCGCCAGCAGCTTATCGTATAGCGGGCCCTACGAGCAGTACTTC | CASSLSYSGPYEQYF
. | . | TRBJ2-1 | TRBV5-1 | TGCGCCAGCAGCCCCGAAAACCTAGAGTACAATGAGCAGTTCTTC | CASSPENLEYNEQFF